This T cell receptor (beta chain) was identified in a study of OX40 agonist ivuxolimab in advanced cancers. Germline V CDR1 and CDR2: SGDLS, YYNGEE. CDR3 size: 13 residues. Trimming removed 4 bases from V and 7 bases from J, with 12 bases in between. Profiling relied on immunoSEQ multiplex PCR, and the TCRdb table lists in-frame clones only, not all of them. The sample yields approximately 98,000 clones, roughly 80% seen once. The sample here was CD4+ or CD8+ T cells sorted from blood, taken in a trial of the OX40 agonist ivuxolimab. The chain employs TRBV9 and TRBJ1-5; D gene uncertain. The sequence was obtained from an adult with an advanced solid tumor such as melanoma, head and neck, liver or kidney cancer. CDR3 DNA sequence: TGTGCCAGCAGCTTGACCCAGGAGCAGCCCCAGCATTTT. Translation gives CASSLTQEQPQHF.